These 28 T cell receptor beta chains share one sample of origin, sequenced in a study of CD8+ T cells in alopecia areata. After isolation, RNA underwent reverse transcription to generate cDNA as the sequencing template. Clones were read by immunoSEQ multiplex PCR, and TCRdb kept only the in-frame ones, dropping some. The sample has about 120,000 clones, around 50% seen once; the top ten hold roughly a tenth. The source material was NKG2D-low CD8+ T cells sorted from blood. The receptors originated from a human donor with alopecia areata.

Written as DNA, the CDR3 is TGCAGCGTAGCGGACAGCTCCTACGAGCAGTACTTC. Translating gives CSVADSSYEQYF. The rearrangement links TRBV29-1 to TRBJ2-7, with D possibly matching TRBD1 (6 bases). The CDR3 contains 12 residues. The germline CDR1 and CDR2 sequences are SQVTM and ANQGSEA. Trimming took off 6 bases at V and 0 bases at J, with 9 bases between the two ends.

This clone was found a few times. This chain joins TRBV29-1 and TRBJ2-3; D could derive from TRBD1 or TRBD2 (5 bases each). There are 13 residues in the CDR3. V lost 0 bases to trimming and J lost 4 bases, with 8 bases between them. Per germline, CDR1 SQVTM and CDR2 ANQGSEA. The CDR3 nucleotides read TGCAGCGTTGAAGAGGGGGTCCCAGATACGCAGTATTTT. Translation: CSVEEGVPDTQYF.

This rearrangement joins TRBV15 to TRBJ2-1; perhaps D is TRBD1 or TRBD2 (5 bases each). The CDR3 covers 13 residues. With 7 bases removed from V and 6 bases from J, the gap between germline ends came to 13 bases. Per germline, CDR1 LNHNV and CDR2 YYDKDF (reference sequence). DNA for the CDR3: TGTGCCACCAACCCGGGACGGATCAATGAGCAGTTCTTC. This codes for CATNPGRINEQFF.

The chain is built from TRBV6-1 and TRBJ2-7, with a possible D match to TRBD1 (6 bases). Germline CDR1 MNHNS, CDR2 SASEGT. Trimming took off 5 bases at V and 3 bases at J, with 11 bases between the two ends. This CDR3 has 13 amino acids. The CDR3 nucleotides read TGTGCCAGCAGTCCGGGACAAAACTACGAGCAGTACTTC. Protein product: CASSPGQNYEQYF.

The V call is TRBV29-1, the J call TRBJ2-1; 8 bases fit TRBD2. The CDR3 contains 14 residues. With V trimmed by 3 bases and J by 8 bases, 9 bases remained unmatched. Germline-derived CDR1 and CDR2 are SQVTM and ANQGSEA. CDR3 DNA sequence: TGCAGCGTTGATCAGCGGGAGATAATTGATGAGCAGTTCTTC. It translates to CSVDQREIIDEQFF.

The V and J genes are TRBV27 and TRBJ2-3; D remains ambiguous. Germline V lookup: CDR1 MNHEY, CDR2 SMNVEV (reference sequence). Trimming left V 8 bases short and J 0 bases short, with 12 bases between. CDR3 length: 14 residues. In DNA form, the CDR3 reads TGTGCCAGCTACCCCCTGGGGAGCACAGATACGCAGTATTTT. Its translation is CASYPLGSTDTQYF.

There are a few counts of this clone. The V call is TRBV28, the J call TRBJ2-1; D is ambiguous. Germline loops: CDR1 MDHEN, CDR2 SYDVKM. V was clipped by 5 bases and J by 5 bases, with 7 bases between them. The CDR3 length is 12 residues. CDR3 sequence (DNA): TGTGCCAGCAGTCAAGGAAACAATGAGCAGTTCTTC. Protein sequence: CASSQGNNEQFF.

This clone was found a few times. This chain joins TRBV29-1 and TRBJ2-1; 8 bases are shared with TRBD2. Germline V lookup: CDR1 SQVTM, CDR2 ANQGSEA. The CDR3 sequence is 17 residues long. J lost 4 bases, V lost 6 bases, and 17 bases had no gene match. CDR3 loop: CSVDGLRGLADYNEQFF. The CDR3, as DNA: TGCAGCGTCGACGGACTGAGAGGACTAGCCGATTACAATGAGCAGTTCTTC.

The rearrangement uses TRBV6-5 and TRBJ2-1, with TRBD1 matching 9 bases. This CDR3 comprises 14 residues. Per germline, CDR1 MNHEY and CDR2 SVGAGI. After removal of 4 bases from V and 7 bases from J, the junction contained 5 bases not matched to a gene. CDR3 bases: TGTGCCAGCAGTTCCCGGACAGGGGAGAATGAGCAGTTCTTC. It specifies CASSSRTGENEQFF.

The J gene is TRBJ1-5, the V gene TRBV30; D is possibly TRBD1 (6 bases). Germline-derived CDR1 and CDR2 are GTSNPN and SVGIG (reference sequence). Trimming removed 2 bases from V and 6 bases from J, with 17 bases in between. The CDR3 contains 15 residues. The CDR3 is CAWSLGADEVQPQHF. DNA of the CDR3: TGTGCCTGGAGTTTGGGGGCCGATGAGGTTCAGCCCCAGCATTTT.

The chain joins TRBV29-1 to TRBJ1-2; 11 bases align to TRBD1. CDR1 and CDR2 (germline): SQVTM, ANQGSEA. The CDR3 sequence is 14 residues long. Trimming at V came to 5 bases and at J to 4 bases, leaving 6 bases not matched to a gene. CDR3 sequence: CSVRGQGDGYGYTF. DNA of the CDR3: TGCAGCGTTAGGGGACAGGGGGATGGCTATGGCTACACCTTC.

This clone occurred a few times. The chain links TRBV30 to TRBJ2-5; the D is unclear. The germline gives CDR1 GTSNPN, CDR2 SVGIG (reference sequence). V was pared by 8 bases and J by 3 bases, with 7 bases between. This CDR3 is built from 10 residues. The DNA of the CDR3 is TGTGCCCTAGGAGAAGAGACCCAGTACTTC. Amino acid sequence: CALGEETQYF.

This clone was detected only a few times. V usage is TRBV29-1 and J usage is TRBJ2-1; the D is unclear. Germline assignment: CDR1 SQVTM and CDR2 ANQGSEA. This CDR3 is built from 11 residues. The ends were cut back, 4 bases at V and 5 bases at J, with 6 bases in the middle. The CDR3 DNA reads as TGCAGCGTTGTAGACCACAATGAGCAGTTCTTC. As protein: CSVVDHNEQFF.

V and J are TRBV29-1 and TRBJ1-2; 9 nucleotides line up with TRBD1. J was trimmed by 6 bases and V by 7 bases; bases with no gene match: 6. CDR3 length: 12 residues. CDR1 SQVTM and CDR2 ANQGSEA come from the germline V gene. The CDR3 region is CSEDRQGDGYTF. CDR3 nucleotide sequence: TGCAGCGAGGATAGACAGGGGGATGGCTACACCTTC. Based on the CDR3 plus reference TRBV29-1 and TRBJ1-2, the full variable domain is SAVISQKPSRDICQRGTSLTIQCQVDSQVTMMFWYRQQPGQSLTLIATANQGSEATYESGFVIDKFPISRPNLTFSTLTVSNMSPEDSSIYLCSEDRQGDGYTFGSGTRLTVV.

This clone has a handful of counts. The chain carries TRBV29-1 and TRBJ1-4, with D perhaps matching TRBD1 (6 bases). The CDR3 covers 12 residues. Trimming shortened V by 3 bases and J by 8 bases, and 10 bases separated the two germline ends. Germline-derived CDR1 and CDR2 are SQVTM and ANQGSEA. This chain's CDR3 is CSVDWGPEKLFF. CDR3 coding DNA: TGCAGCGTTGATTGGGGGCCCGAAAAACTGTTTTTT.

The CDR3 DNA sequence: TGTGCCAGCAGGGGGGTACGGGACGGATACAATGAGCAGTTCTTC. Translating it yields CASRGVRDGYNEQFF. The rearrangement joins TRBV27 to TRBJ2-1, with D perhaps being TRBD1 or TRBD2 (5 bases each). With 6 bases removed from V and 4 bases from J, the gap between germline ends came to 16 bases. This CDR3 spans 15 amino acids. Germline V lookup: CDR1 MNHEY, CDR2 SMNVEV (reference sequence).

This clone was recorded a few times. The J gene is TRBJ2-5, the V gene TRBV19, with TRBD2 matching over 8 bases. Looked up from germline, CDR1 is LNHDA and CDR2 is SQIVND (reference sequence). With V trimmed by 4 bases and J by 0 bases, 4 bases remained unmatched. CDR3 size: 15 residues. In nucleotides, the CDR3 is TGTGCCAGTAGTACACTAGCGGAGTACCAAGAGACCCAGTACTTC. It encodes CASSTLAEYQETQYF.

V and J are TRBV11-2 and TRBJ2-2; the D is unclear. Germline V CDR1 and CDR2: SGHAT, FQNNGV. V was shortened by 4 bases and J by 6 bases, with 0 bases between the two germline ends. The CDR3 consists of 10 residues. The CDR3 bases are TGTGCCAGCAGCTCCGGGGAGCTGTTTTTT. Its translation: CASSSGELFF.

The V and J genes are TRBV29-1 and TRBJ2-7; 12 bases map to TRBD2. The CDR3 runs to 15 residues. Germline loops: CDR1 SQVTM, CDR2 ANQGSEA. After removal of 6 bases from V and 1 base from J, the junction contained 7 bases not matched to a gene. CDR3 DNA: TGCAGCGTGGCTCCGACTAGCGGGAGATCCTACGAGCAGTACTTC. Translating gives CSVAPTSGRSYEQYF.

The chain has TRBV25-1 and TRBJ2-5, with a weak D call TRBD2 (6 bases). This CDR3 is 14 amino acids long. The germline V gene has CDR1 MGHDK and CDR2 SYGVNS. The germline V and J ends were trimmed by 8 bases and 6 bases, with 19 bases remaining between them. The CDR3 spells CASGPPETSKTQYF. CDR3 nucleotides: TGTGCCAGCGGGCCCCCCGAGACTAGTAAGACCCAGTACTTC.

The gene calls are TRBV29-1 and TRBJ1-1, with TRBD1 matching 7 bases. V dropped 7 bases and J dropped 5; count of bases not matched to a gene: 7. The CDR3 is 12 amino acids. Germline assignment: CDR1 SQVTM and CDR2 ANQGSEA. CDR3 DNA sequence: TGCAGCGCCCGGACAGGCGAGACTGAAGCTTTCTTT. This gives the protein CSARTGETEAFF.

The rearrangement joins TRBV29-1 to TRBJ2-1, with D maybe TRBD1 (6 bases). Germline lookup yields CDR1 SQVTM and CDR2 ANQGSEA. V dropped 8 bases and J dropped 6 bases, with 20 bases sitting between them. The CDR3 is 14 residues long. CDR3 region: CSSNRERLINEQFF. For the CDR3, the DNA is TGCAGCTCAAACAGGGAACGACTGATCAATGAGCAGTTCTTC.

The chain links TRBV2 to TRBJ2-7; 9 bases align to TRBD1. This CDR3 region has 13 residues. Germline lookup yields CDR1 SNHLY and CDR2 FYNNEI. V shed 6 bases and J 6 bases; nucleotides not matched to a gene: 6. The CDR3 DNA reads TGTGCCAGCAGGGCCGGGACAGGGTTCGAGCAGTACTTC. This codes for CASRAGTGFEQYF.

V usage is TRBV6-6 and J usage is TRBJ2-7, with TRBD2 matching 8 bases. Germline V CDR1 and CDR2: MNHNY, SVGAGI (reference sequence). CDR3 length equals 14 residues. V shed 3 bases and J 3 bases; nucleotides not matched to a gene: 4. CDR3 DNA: TGTGCCAGCAGTTATACACTAGCGGACTACGAGCAGTACTTC. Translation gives CASSYTLADYEQYF.

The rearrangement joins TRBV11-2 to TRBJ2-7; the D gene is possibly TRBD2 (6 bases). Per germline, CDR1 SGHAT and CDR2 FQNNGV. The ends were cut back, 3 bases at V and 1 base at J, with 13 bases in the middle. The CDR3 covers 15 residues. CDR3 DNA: TGTGCCAGCAGCTTGGGCGGGGACCTATCCTACGAGCAGTACTTC. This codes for CASSLGGDLSYEQYF.

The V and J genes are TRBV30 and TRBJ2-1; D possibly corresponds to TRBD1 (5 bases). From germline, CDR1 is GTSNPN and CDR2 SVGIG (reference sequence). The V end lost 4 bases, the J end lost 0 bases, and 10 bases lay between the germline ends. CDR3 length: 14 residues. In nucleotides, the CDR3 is TGTGCCTGGAAAGGGGTCAGCTCCTACAATGAGCAGTTCTTC. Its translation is CAWKGVSSYNEQFF.

This CDR3 is CAWSVAANEQFF. Written as DNA, the CDR3 is TGTGCCTGGAGTGTGGCAGCCAATGAGCAGTTCTTC. The chain employs TRBV30 and TRBJ2-1; no firm D call. Germline CDR1 and CDR2: GTSNPN and SVGIG (reference sequence). Trimming left V 0 bases short and J 6 bases short, with 6 bases between. CDR3 length: 12 amino acids.

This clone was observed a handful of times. The CDR3 loop reads CASSRTGTANSPLHF. The CDR3 DNA is TGCGCCAGCAGCCGCACTGGGACAGCCAATTCACCCCTCCACTTT. The chain employs TRBV4-1 and TRBJ1-6, with 7 bases fitting TRBD1. Germline V gene data show CDR1 as MGHRA and CDR2 as YSYEKL. The CDR3 loop spans 15 amino acids. V was pared by 4 bases and J by 7 bases, with 7 bases of the junction left unmatched.